Presented here are 7 T cell receptor beta chains from one specimen sequenced in a study of blood T cell repertoires in COVID-19. TCRdb's table, derived via immunoSEQ multiplex PCR, lists solely in-frame clones and lacks some. In the table there are over 200,000 clones, 80% to 85% of which are singletons. The material sequenced was peripheral blood. The receptors shown here come from a man between 40 and 49 years old with acute or convalescent COVID-19.

The chain has TRBV30 and TRBJ1-1; the D gene is possibly TRBD1 (6 bases). Trimming shortened V by 2 bases and J by 3 bases, and 10 bases separated the two germline ends. Germline lookup yields CDR1 GTSNPN and CDR2 SVGIG (reference sequence). The CDR3 runs 13 residues. The CDR3 coding sequence is TGTGCCTGGAGTACAGGGCGCCACACTGAAGCTTTCTTT. It is translated as CAWSTGRHTEAFF.

The V gene is TRBV7-2, the J gene TRBJ1-4, with D unresolved. V was shortened by 3 bases and J by 8 bases, with 7 bases between the two germline ends. Germline lookup yields CDR1 SGHTA and CDR2 FQGNSA. The CDR3 is made up of 12 amino acids. The CDR3 loop is CASSFSGEKLFF. CDR3 bases: TGTGCCAGCAGCTTCTCGGGAGAAAAACTGTTTTTT.

The V call is TRBV5-6, the J call TRBJ1-4; D may be TRBD1 (6 bases). Trimming left V 4 bases short and J 6 bases short, with 19 bases between. Germline CDR1 is SGHDT and CDR2 is YYEEEE. There are 16 residues in the CDR3. CDR3 coding DNA: TGTGCCAGCAGCGAAAACGCGCAGGGGAACGATGAAAAACTGTTTTTT. This encodes CASSENAQGNDEKLFF.

V is TRBV3-1 (or the pseudogene TRBV3-2) and J is TRBJ2-7, with TRBD1 matching 10 bases. The V segment lost 5 bases and the J segment 2 bases; nucleotides outside the gene matches: 6. The CDR3 consists of 15 residues. Germline lookup yields CDR1 LGHDT and CDR2 YNNKEL (reference sequence). The CDR3 DNA reads TGTGCCAGCAGCGACCTCGGACAGGGGGCCTACGAGCAGTACTTC. It translates to CASSDLGQGAYEQYF.

The genes are TRBV25-1 and TRBJ2-3; TRBD2 might be the D (6 bases). Trimming left V 4 bases short and J 3 bases short, with 11 bases between. Germline V lookup: CDR1 MGHDK, CDR2 SYGVNS. The CDR3 is 14 residues long. In DNA form, the CDR3 reads TGTGCCAGCAGTGTCGGGGGAAGTACAGATACGCAGTATTTT. It codes for CASSVGGSTDTQYF.

This clone occurred once. The chain carries TRBV6-5 and TRBJ2-7; D is uncertain. Germline assignment: CDR1 MNHEY and CDR2 SVGAGI. The CDR3 covers 14 residues. Deletions cut 7 bases from V and 0 bases from J, with 13 bases between. The CDR3 reads CASNIAVFSYEQYF. Here the CDR3 DNA reads TGTGCCAGCAATATTGCAGTTTTCTCCTACGAGCAGTACTTC.

This chain links TRBV7-9 with TRBJ2-7, with a weak D call TRBD2 (7 bases). The CDR3 runs to 14 residues. Germline CDR1 and CDR2: SEHNR and FQNEAQ (reference sequence). The ends were cut back, 5 bases at V and 6 bases at J, with 17 bases in the middle. The CDR3 here is CASSPRLAQGEQYF. The CDR3 nucleotides are TGTGCCAGCAGCCCTCGACTAGCACAGGGCGAGCAGTACTTC. Full variable domain (outside the CDR3, taken from reference TRBV7-9 and TRBJ2-7): DTGVSQNPRHKITKRGQNVTFRCDPISEHNRLYWYRQTLGQGPEFLTYFQNEAQLEKSRLLSDRFSAERPKGSFSTLEIQRTEQGDSAMYLCASSPRLAQGEQYFGPGTRLTVT.